This T cell receptor (beta chain) is drawn from a study of cytomegalovirus exposure and HLA in healthy donors. A multiplex PCR was run with 60 Vbeta primers and 13 Jbeta primers. Method: immunoSEQ multiplex PCR; TCRdb's copy keeps in-frame clones and lacks some. The data show some 130,000 clones, under 85% seen once. The CDR3 loop spans 16 amino acids. Germline V gives CDR1 SGHVS, CDR2 FQNEAQ. Trimming took off 8 bases at V and 7 bases at J, with 24 bases between the two ends. This chain uses TRBV7-8 with TRBJ1-5; tentatively, D is TRBD1 (5 bases). The TCR comes from a boy younger than 18 in good health and CMV-seronegative. Specimen: PBMCs. The CDR3 loop reads CASYNPRVNQRQPQHF. The CDR3 nucleotides read TGTGCCAGCTATAACCCCAGGGTAAACCAGCGACAGCCCCAGCATTTT. Full variable domain (missing parts from reference TRBV7-8 and TRBJ1-5): GAGVSQSPRYKVAKRGQDVALRCDPISGHVSLFWYQQALGQGPEFLTYFQNEAQLDKSGLPSDRFFAERPEGSVSTLKIQRTQQEDSAVYLCASYNPRVNQRQPQHFGDGTRLSIL.